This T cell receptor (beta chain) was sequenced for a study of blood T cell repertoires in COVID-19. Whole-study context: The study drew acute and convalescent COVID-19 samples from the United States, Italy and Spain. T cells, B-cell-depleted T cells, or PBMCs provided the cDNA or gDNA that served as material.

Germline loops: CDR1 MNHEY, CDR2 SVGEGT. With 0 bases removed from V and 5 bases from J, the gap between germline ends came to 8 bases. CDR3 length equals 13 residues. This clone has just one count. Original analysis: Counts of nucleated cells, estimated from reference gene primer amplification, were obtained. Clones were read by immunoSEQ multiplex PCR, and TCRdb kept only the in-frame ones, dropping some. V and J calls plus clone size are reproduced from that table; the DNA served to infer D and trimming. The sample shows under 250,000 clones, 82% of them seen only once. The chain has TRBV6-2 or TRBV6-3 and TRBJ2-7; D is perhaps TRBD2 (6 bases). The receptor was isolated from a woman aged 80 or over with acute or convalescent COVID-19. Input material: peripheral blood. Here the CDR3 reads CASSYSGLHEQYF. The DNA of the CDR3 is TGTGCCAGCAGTTACTCGGGACTCCACGAGCAGTACTTC.